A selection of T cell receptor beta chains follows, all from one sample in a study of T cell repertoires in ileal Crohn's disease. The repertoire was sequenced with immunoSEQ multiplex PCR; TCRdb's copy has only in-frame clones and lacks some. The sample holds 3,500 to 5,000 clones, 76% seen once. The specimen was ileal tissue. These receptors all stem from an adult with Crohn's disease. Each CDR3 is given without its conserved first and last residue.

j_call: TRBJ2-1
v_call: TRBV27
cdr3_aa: ASSPGFYNEQF

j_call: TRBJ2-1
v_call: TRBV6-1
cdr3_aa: ASSEASRGEQF

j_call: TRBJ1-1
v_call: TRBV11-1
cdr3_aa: ASSFSQNTEAF

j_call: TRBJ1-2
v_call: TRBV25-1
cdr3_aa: ASSGEVGNYGYT

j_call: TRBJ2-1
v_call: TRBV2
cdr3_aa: ASSERGRALDEQF

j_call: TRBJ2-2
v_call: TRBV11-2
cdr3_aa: ASSQQGAVTGELF

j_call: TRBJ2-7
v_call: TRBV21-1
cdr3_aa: ASSNPRGALYEQY

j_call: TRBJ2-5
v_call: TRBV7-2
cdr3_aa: ASSQGLAKTQY

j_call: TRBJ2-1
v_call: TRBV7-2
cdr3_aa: ASSLDGGSSYNEQF

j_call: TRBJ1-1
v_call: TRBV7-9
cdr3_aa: ASSLAAEEGMPF

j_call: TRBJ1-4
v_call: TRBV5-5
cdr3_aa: ASSLAFGREKLF

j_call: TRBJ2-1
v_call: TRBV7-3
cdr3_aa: ASSASGAPVNEQF

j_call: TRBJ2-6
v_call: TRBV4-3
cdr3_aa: ASSPVQGSGANVLT

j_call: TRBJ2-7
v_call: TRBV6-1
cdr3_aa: ASRAGTAVHEQY

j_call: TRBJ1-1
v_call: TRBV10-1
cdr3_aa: ASSENPSMNTEAF

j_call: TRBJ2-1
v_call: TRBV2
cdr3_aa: ASSDGRASGRWRDEQF

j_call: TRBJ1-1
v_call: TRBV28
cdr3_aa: ASSMDRFTEAF